This paragraph reports one T cell receptor (beta chain). What this receptor recognizes is not known. Base qualities are not at hand, and no much larger clone is one base apart. The record originates from a study of blood T cell repertoires in COVID-19 (dated by TCRdb to 2018 to 2021). Looking at the study overall: Samples covering the acute and convalescent phases of COVID-19 were provided by collaborators in the United States, Italy and Spain. Samples were obtained from the ongoing ImmuneRACE study (first 160 participants) and from 1,200 or so subjects provided by 6 global collaborators. Deeply sampled blood TCRbeta repertoires from subjects exposed to, actively infected with, or recovered from COVID-19 were included in the dataset. Where HLA class I and class II types were available, the types were taken from metadata supplied by the sample provider, not from assay-based typing. A de-identified subject ID, COVID-19 status, age in years and sex were almost always included in the sample metadata. The repertoires were released in a freely available public database meant as a resource for research on the immune response to SARS-CoV-2. The prospective study material was composed of cDNA or gDNA derived from T cells, B-cell-depleted T cells, or PBMCs. Study-wide conclusions, independent of this receptor: The amount of clinical and demographic metadata varied by source and participant and was provided uncurated.

TCRbeta CDR3 regions were amplified from genomic DNA using the immunoSEQ Assay, a bias-controlled multiplex PCR. The authors' analysis ran thus. The number of nucleated cells in each sample was estimated by amplification of reference gene primers within the assay. To quantify the absolute abundance of each unique TCRbeta CDR3 rearrangement, sequence reads were collapsed and filtered. For each sample, productive Simpson clonality was calculated by taking the square root of Simpson's diversity index across productive rearrangements. TCRdb retrieved this table from immuneACCESS and kept in-frame rearrangements only. Not all clones are present; in checked studies, unresolved V genes account for under half, and no reason is known for the remainder. From that table come the V and J calls and clone size; the DNA was used to work out D and trimming. Within this sample are hundreds of thousands of clones, with 90% of them counted one time only. The ten largest make up approximately 2.5% of the sample.

According to the germline V gene, CDR1 reads SGHNT and CDR2 reads YENEEA. There are 12 amino acids in the CDR3, from cysteine to phenylalanine inclusive. The only DNA kept is the CDR3, 36 bases in frame from the first base. V and J lose 3 bases and 5 bases, and a span of 7 bases separates them. In the prospective study, participants were roughly 18 to 100 years old, resided in fewer than 25 geographic areas of the United States, and were enrolled through a virtual design. Cohort assignment in the prospective study relied on participant-reported clinical history from a screening survey and a study questionnaire. Recovered participants in ImmuneRACE Cohort 3 were defined by two consecutive negative NP/OP PCR tests, clearance by a healthcare professional, or resolution of symptoms. Mobile phlebotomists in the prospective study collected whole blood, serum and a nasopharyngeal or oropharyngeal swab from every participant. Prospective study participants could optionally give additional blood draws and questionnaires over a roughly two-month period. Blood samples from the prospective study were shipped frozen or at room temperature prior to DNA extraction.

Material for sequencing was PBMCs or T cells enriched from blood (not recorded which). The sequence links TRBV11-3 to TRBJ1-1; confidence is insufficient to name the D gene. The sequence was obtained from a man aged 55 to 69 who had recovered from COVID-19. The nucleotide sequence is given as TGTGCCAGCAGCTTCTCGGGGACTGAAGCTTTCTTT. Its translation is CASSFSGTEAFF.